Listed below are T cell receptor beta chains from one sample, sequenced in a study of CD8+CD57+ T cells in acquired aplastic anemia. TCRdb reanalysed the reads using MiXCR and keeps one entry per CDR3 protein. The table lists hundreds of thousands of distinct CDR3 sequences, 65% to 80% of them singletons. The sample taken for sequencing was sorted CD4+, CD8+, or CD8+CD57+ T cells (not recorded which) from PBMCs. The source of these receptors is a human donor in good health, serving as a control. Each CDR3 is given with its conserved first and last residue. D genes are given only for firm matches. Expanded clones are given a class, and other clones once, few, many or no size at all.

v_call,d_call,j_call,clone_size,cdr3_nt,cdr3_aa
TRBV11-2,TRBD1,TRBJ2-1,-,TGTGCCAGCAGCTCCGGACAGGGGAGATTCTCCTACAATGAGCAGTTCTTC,CASSSGQGRFSYNEQFF
TRBV18,TRBD2,TRBJ2-3,-,TGTGCCAGCTCACCACTAGCGGGGGCCACCACAGATACGCAGTATTTT,CASSPLAGATTDTQYF
TRBV5-8,-,TRBJ2-5,many,TGTGCCAGCAGCTTGGCACCCGGGCGGCAAGAGACCCAGTACTTC,CASSLAPGRQETQYF
TRBV20-1,-,TRBJ1-2,once,TGCAGTGCTAGAAGGCCGAGACATGGTGTGAGCGGCTACACCTTC,CSARRPRHGVSGYTF
TRBV15,-,TRBJ2-5,-,TGTACCAGTAGCAAGGACGGCGAAGAGACCCAGTACTTC,CTSSKDGEETQYF
TRBV6-1,-,TRBJ2-7,many,TGTGCCAGCAGTGAGAGACAAACTTACGAGCAGTACTTC,CASSERQTYEQYF
TRBV6-2/TRBV6-3,-,TRBJ1-1,many,TGTGCCAGCACGCTTCTGGCAGGCACTGAAGCTTTCTTT,CASTLLAGTEAFF
TRBV25-1,-,TRBJ2-5,few,TGTGCCAGCAGCGCGACAGCGGGGCTCGGGGGCCGTGACCAAGAGACCCAGTACTTC,CASSATAGLGGRDQETQYF
TRBV24-1,-,TRBJ1-5,-,TGTGCCAGCAGTTCCCCGCCGGGCGGACATGGCTACCCCTTT,CASSSPPGGHGYPF
TRBV25-1,-,TRBJ2-6,-,TGTGCCAGCGGCGACAGGCGCGGGTCCAATGTCCAGACCTTC,CASGDRRGSNVQTF
TRBV20-1,-,TRBJ1-1,-,TGCAGTGCTAGGGAGGAACGACTAGCGGACACTGAAGCTTTCTTT,CSAREERLADTEAFF
TRBV2,TRBD2,TRBJ2-5,-,TGTGCCATCAGTGTTACGGGGGGGGGTGAGAACCAGTACTTC,CAISVTGGGENQYF
TRBV19,-,TRBJ2-1,-,TGTGCCAGTAGTATGCAGGGAAGTACATACAATGAGCAGTTCTTC,CASSMQGSTYNEQFF
TRBV19,-,TRBJ2-1,-,TGTGCCAGTAGTGTGGGGCCGACCAATGAGCAGTTCTTC,CASSVGPTNEQFF
TRBV2,-,TRBJ1-1,few,TGTGCCAGCAGTTCTTTTGGGGCTGGGGCCCAGAACACTGAAGCTTTCTTT,CASSSFGAGAQNTEAFF
TRBV7-9,-,TRBJ1-2,-,TGTGCCAGCAGTTTAACCCGGAAGGGATCCTCTGGCTGCACCTTC,CASSLTRKGSSGCTF
TRBV2,-,TRBJ1-6,once,TGTGCCAGCAGAGGGTGTCAGGGGAGTACAGATACGCACCACTTT,CASRGCQGSTDTHHF
TRBV7-2,TRBD2,TRBJ2-5,-,TGTGCCAGCAGCTTACATGGGACTAGCGGGATGGAGACCCAGTACTTC,CASSLHGTSGMETQYF
TRBV2,-,TRBJ2-7,-,TGTGCCAGCAGGGAGGACAGCTACTCCTACGAGCAGTACTTC,CASREDSYSYEQYF
TRBV20-1,-,TRBJ1-1,-,TGCAGCGCCGCACGTCGCGGGGAGCTGTTCTTT,CSAARRGELFF
TRBV2,TRBD1,TRBJ2-5,-,TGTGCCAGCAGCCTCCGGGACAGGGTCGTTGGGACCCAGTACTTC,CASSLRDRVVGTQYF
TRBV19,-,TRBJ1-6,-,TGTGCCAGTAGCACCCTGGGGGGCGCGAATGATTCACCCCTCCACTTT,CASSTLGGANDSPLHF
TRBV19,TRBD1,TRBJ1-5,few,TGTGCCAGCCAAGACAGGGGGTATCAGCCCCAGCATTTT,CASQDRGYQPQHF
TRBV7-6,TRBD1,TRBJ2-1,-,TGTGCCAGCAGCTCCGGACAGGGTCTATCGGGTGAGCAGTTCTTC,CASSSGQGLSGEQFF
TRBV7-6,-,TRBJ2-7,once,TGTGCCAGCAGCAAGGGACATGTCCAGCCAGAGCATTTCTTC,CASSKGHVQPEHFF
TRBV19,TRBD2,TRBJ2-2,-,TGTGCCAGTAGTACCCCTAGCGGGGAGGACACCGGGGAGCTGTTTTTT,CASSTPSGEDTGELFF
TRBV7-2,TRBD1,TRBJ2-3,-,TGTGCTAGCAGCTTTGCAGGGGGAGATACGCAGACCTTC,CASSFAGGDTQTF
TRBV9,-,TRBJ2-1,-,TGTGCCAGCAGCGCAGGGCGGGTCGCCTACAATGAGCAGTTCTTC,CASSAGRVAYNEQFF
TRBV7-2,-,TRBJ2-6,once,TGTGCCAGCAGTGAAATGAGGGTAGCTGAGGCGAACGTCCTGACTTTC,CASSEMRVAEANVLTF
TRBV7-2,-,TRBJ2-2,-,TGTGCCAGCAGCTTAAATTTTTATGGGGGCAAGCTGTTTTTT,CASSLNFYGGKLFF
TRBV6-5,-,TRBJ1-3,-,TGTGCCAGCAGTTTCGGCAGGGCGATTTCTGGAAACACCATATATTTT,CASSFGRAISGNTIYF
TRBV20-1,-,TRBJ2-1,-,TGCAGTGCTAGGGGTGGGGGGGCGGGGGATGAGCAGTTCTTC,CSARGGGAGDEQFF
TRBV12-3/TRBV12-4,-,TRBJ1-6,many,TGTGCCAGCAGCCTACAAGCAAATTCACCCCTCCACTTT,CASSLQANSPLHF
TRBV19,-,TRBJ1-2,-,TGTGCCAGTAGTTCTTGGACAGTGGAGTTCTATAGCTATGCCTTCGCCTTC,CASSSWTVEFYSYAFAF
TRBV7-2,TRBD1,TRBJ1-5,-,TGTGCCAGCAGCTTAGCGGGGGACAGGGGAGAGCGGCCCCAGCATTTT,CASSLAGDRGERPQHF
TRBV7-2,-,TRBJ2-7,-,TGTGCCAGCAGCTGTGGGGGTCCTAGTAGCCAGCAGTACTTC,CASSCGGPSSQQYF
TRBV18,-,TRBJ2-1,many,TGTGCCAGCTCACCCCCATCCAAAGACAATGAGCAGTTCTTC,CASSPPSKDNEQFF
TRBV20-1,TRBD1,TRBJ1-1,many,TGCAGTACTAGAGATGGGAGGGGGCTGAACACTGAAGCTTTCTTT,CSTRDGRGLNTEAFF
TRBV7-3,TRBD2,TRBJ2-7,-,TGTGACAGCAGCGGGACAAGCGGGGGCGTTGATACGCAGTTC,CDSSGTSGGVDTQF
TRBV7-8,-,TRBJ2-1,-,TGCGCCACCAGCCGAGGCACAGGGTCCAATGAGCAGTCCTTC,CATSRGTGSNEQSF
TRBV10-3,-,TRBJ2-7,-,TGTGCCAGCAGTGTGTTTCAGGAAGGCTATGAGGAGTACTTC,CASSVFQEGYEEYF
TRBV7-8,-,TRBJ1-6,-,TGTGCCAGCAGCACGGATTACAGAGACCCAAGCTCCTATAATTCACCCCTCCACTTT,CASSTDYRDPSSYNSPLHF
TRBV9,-,TRBJ1-1,-,TGTGCCAGCAGCGCACTACAGGGAGTCCCTGAAGCTTCCTTT,CASSALQGVPEASF
TRBV2,-,TRBJ1-1,once,TGTGCCAGCAGCTGGGGGGGGAGGGACTATGAAGATCTGTTT,CASSWGGRDYEDLF
TRBV12-5,-,TRBJ1-1,many,TGTGCTAGTGGTTTGGTGGTTACGGGGGGAAGCACTGAAGCTTTCTTT,CASGLVVTGGSTEAFF
TRBV9,-,TRBJ2-1,-,TGTGCCAGCAGCGTAGATGCCTGGGGTTGGAACAATGAGCAGTTCTTC,CASSVDAWGWNNEQFF
TRBV6-5,TRBD1,TRBJ1-6,many,TGTGCCAGCAGTAGGGGACAGTTTAATTCACCCCTCCACTTT,CASSRGQFNSPLHF
TRBV24-1,-,TRBJ1-1,-,TGTGCCACCAGTGATTCCGGCACTGAAGCTTTCTTT,CATSDSGTEAFF
TRBV7-2,-,TRBJ2-2,-,TGTGCCAGCAGCTTAGGACCGTTCAGGGCGGAGACCCAGTTTTTT,CASSLGPFRAETQFF
TRBV19,-,TRBJ2-7,-,TGTGCCAGCAGCATAGAACCAGGGGGGTCGGTACCCTACGAGCAGTACTTC,CASSIEPGGSVPYEQYF
TRBV6-6,-,TRBJ1-6,many,TGTGCCAGCATACTCTCAGGGCATAATTCACCCCTCCACTTT,CASILSGHNSPLHF
TRBV15,-,TRBJ2-7,few,TGTGCCACCAGCAGAGGGGGGCCGGGGGAGCAGTACTTC,CATSRGGPGEQYF
TRBV25-1,TRBD2,TRBJ2-3,few,TGTGCCAGCAGTGACGAGGCGGGGGGTACGGGCACAGATACGCAGTATTTT,CASSDEAGGTGTDTQYF
TRBV5-4,TRBD1,TRBJ2-5,many,TGTGCCAGCAGCCGAAGGACAGGGGAAACCCAAGAGACCCAGTACTTC,CASSRRTGETQETQYF
TRBV10-1,-,TRBJ2-7,-,TGTGCCAGCAGCCAAGAATCTGGGGGCTCCTACGAGCAGTACTTC,CASSQESGGSYEQYF
TRBV20-1,-,TRBJ1-1,few,TGCAGTGCTAGTTACAGTAACATGAACACTGAAGCTTTCTTT,CSASYSNMNTEAFF
TRBV11-3,-,TRBJ1-2,-,TGTGCCAGCAGCTTAGTTGGGGGACGAGCTAACTATGGCTACACCTTC,CASSLVGGRANYGYTF